The 24 T cell receptor beta chains in this list originate from one sample, sequenced in a study of beta chain features in type 1 diabetes. General study results and limits: Type 1 diabetes patients had TCRB CDR3s that were shorter (moderately but significantly so) in all four CD4+ subsets.

Which antigens these TCRs recognize remains unknown. The study reverse transcribed the entire isolated RNA, so it sequenced expressed TCRB transcripts. Generated by immunoSEQ multiplex PCR, the TCRdb table keeps only in-frame clones and is missing some. In the table there are a few hundred thousand clones, around 15% of which are singletons. Specimen: naive CD4+ T cells from blood. The receptors here all came from a man aged 25-45 years with type 1 diabetes.

The rearrangement joins TRBV7-8 to TRBJ2-7; the D is unclear. V gave up 1 base and J gave up 3 bases, with 7 bases separating them. Per the germline V gene, CDR1 is SGHVS and CDR2 is FQNEAQ. The CDR3 consists of 13 residues. CDR3 loop: CASSLGGYYEQYF. In DNA, the CDR3 is TGTGCCAGCAGCTTAGGCGGTTACTACGAGCAGTACTTC.

This clone was picked up a small number of times. The chain couples TRBV29-1 to TRBJ2-7; TRBD1 agrees at 9 bases. The CDR3 contains 13 residues. The V and J ends lost 4 bases and 5 bases, in that order; junction bases with no gene match: 6. CDR1 and CDR2 from the germline V gene are SQVTM and ANQGSEA. The CDR3 DNA is TGCAGCGTTGTAGAGACAGGGGGTGACGAGCAGTACTTC. This gives the protein CSVVETGGDEQYF.

The sample holds a few counts of this clone. The chain joins TRBV28 to TRBJ2-5; D gene unclear. Deletions cut 8 bases from V and 2 bases from J, with 3 bases between. This CDR3 has 10 residues. Germline lookup yields CDR1 MDHEN and CDR2 SYDVKM. The CDR3 spells CASQQETQYF. CDR3 coding DNA: TGTGCCAGCCAACAAGAGACCCAGTACTTC.

The chain combines TRBV29-1 with TRBJ2-5; D may be TRBD1 (5 bases). CDR1 is SQVTM, CDR2 ANQGSEA, per germline. The CDR3 sequence is 15 residues long. The germline V and J ends were trimmed by 1 base and 4 bases, with 16 bases remaining between them. CDR3 coding DNA: TGCAGCGTTGAAGGTCCCCCGGCTAGGGGAGAGACCCAGTACTTC. Translation gives CSVEGPPARGETQYF.

The chain employs TRBV9 and TRBJ2-1; possible D gene TRBD2, 6 bases. The CDR3 length is 15 residues. The germline V gene encodes CDR1 SGDLS and CDR2 YYNGEE. The V end was cut by 0 bases, the J end by 2 bases, with 9 bases between. This CDR3 is CASSVDKRAYNEQFF. The CDR3 DNA is TGTGCCAGCAGCGTAGATAAGCGGGCCTACAATGAGCAGTTCTTC.

This chain connects TRBV4-2 to TRBJ2-7; D is unresolved. Between the trimmed V and J ends, which lost 4 bases and 3 bases, there was a span of 13 bases. Germline CDR1 LGHNA, CDR2 YNFKEQ. The CDR3 runs to 14 residues. The CDR3, as DNA: TGTGCCAGCAGCCGAGAACTAAGGAACTACGAGCAGTACTTC. Protein: CASSRELRNYEQYF.

The chain uses TRBV2 and TRBJ2-2; 7 positions agree with TRBD1. V trimming: 6 bases; J trimming: 0 bases; junction bases outside the gene matches: 4. The CDR3 totals 15 residues. Looked up from germline, CDR1 is SNHLY and CDR2 is FYNNEI. CDR3 bases: TGTGCCAGCAGGACCGGGACAGCGAACACCGGGGAGCTGTTTTTT. Its protein is CASRTGTANTGELFF.

V usage is TRBV6-5 and J usage is TRBJ2-7; 7 bases match TRBD1. The CDR3 covers 11 residues. Per the germline V gene, CDR1 is MNHEY and CDR2 is SVGAGI. Unmatched junction bases numbered 5, after V lost 5 bases and J lost 10 bases. This CDR3 reads CASSHGTAQYF. CDR3 nucleotide sequence: TGTGCCAGCAGTCACGGGACAGCACAGTACTTC.

V gene TRBV7-9 combines with J gene TRBJ2-1, with 7 bases matching TRBD1. Per the germline V gene, CDR1 is SEHNR and CDR2 is FQNEAQ (reference sequence). J lost 9 bases, V lost 2 bases, and 10 bases had no gene match. This CDR3 contains 15 residues. CDR3 bases: TGTGCCAGCAGCTTACACGGGACAGCCAATGGTGAGCAGTTCTTC. This codes for CASSLHGTANGEQFF. Full variable domain (remainder filled in from reference TRBV7-9 and TRBJ2-1): DTGVSQNPRHKITKRGQNVTFRCDPISEHNRLYWYRQTLGQGPEFLTYFQNEAQLEKSRLLSDRFSAERPKGSFSTLEIQRTEQGDSAMYLCASSLHGTANGEQFFGPGTRLTVL.

A few counts support this clone. The chain carries TRBV6-1 and TRBJ2-1; 9 bases map to TRBD2. The CDR3 covers 15 residues. The J segment lost 7 bases and the V segment lost 4 bases, leaving 8 bases of the junction unmatched. Germline V gene sequence: CDR1 MNHNS, CDR2 SASEGT. CDR3 nucleotides: TGTGCCAGCAGTGTACTAGCGGGTCTTGGAAATGAGCAGTTCTTC. Amino acid sequence: CASSVLAGLGNEQFF.

The CDR3 DNA is TGTGCCTGGAGTGCCCGAGAGGCCAGGGGAACAGATACGCAGTATTTT. Its protein is CAWSAREARGTDTQYF. V and J are TRBV30 and TRBJ2-3; D is perhaps TRBD1 (6 bases). V was shortened by 1 base and J by 3 bases, with 17 bases between the two germline ends. CDR3 length equals 16 residues. Germline-derived CDR1 and CDR2 are GTSNPN and SVGIG (reference sequence). Supplemented by reference TRBV30 and TRBJ2-3, the full variable domain reads SQTIHQWPATLVQPVGSPLSLECTVEGTSNPNLYWYRQAAGRGLQLLFYSVGIGQISSEVPQNLSASRPQDRQFILSSKKLLLSDSGFYLCAWSAREARGTDTQYFGPGTRLTVL.

This clone was detected a few times. The genes are TRBV28 and TRBJ2-7; D might be TRBD2 (6 bases). V lost 5 bases to trimming and J lost 0 bases, with 14 bases between them. The CDR3 loop spans 15 amino acids. Germline CDR1 is MDHEN and CDR2 is SYDVKM. CDR3 in DNA: TGTGCCAGCAGTACTTTTGGGGGAGGCTCCTACGAGCAGTACTTC. Encoded protein: CASSTFGGGSYEQYF.

This clone was detected a few times. The chain combines TRBV30 with TRBJ2-3, with a possible D match to TRBD1 (6 bases). V was pared by 0 bases and J by 6 bases, with 13 bases between. CDR1 GTSNPN and CDR2 SVGIG come from the germline V gene (reference sequence). The CDR3 length is 14 residues. This chain's CDR3 is CAWSVVRGIDTQYF. The CDR3, as DNA: TGTGCCTGGAGTGTAGTCAGGGGAATCGATACGCAGTATTTT.

This clone showed up just a few times. This chain links TRBV25-1 with TRBJ2-1; the match to TRBD1 covers 11 bases. V was clipped by 3 bases and J by 8 bases; unmatched bases: 6. CDR3 length: 15 residues. The V gene's germline CDR1 is MGHDK and CDR2 SYGVNS. CDR3 DNA: TGTGCCAGCAGTGACACCGGGACAGGGGGTGATGAGCAGTTCTTC. Translated: CASSDTGTGGDEQFF.

This clone has more than one count but fewer than ten. The rearrangement uses TRBV6-5 and TRBJ1-3; possibly TRBD1 for D (5 bases). The CDR3 totals 13 residues. Germline V gene lookup returns CDR1 MNHEY and CDR2 SVGAGI. V shed 7 bases and J shed 4 bases, with 11 bases lying between them. This chain's CDR3 is CASKYGQGNTIYF. The DNA of the CDR3 is TGTGCCAGCAAATATGGACAAGGAAACACCATATATTTT.

This clone occurred a few times. The chain combines TRBV4-1 with TRBJ2-7; tentatively, D is TRBD1 (5 bases). Germline-derived CDR1 and CDR2 are MGHRA and YSYEKL. This CDR3 has 14 amino acids. The V end lost 1 base, the J end lost 6 bases, and 13 bases lay between the germline ends. Here the CDR3 DNA reads TGCGCCAGCAGCCAAGCCCCAGGGAACTCCGAGCAGTACTTC. Amino acids: CASSQAPGNSEQYF.

This clone has only a few counts. The genes are TRBV5-1 and TRBJ2-1; 16 nucleotides agree with TRBD2. Looked up from germline, CDR1 is SGHRS and CDR2 is YFSETQ. Trimming took 7 bases from V and 4 from J; bases not matched to a gene: 14. This CDR3 contains 19 residues. The CDR3 sequence is CASPGLAGGYPNPYNEQFF. The CDR3 region has the DNA TGCGCCAGCCCGGGACTAGCGGGAGGGTACCCTAATCCTTACAATGAGCAGTTCTTC.

This clone appeared a few times. V gene TRBV6-5 combines with J gene TRBJ2-1, with 11 bases fitting TRBD2. The CDR3 consists of 15 residues. Germline lookup yields CDR1 MNHEY and CDR2 SVGAGI. The junction had 3 bases not matched to a gene; V was cut back by 6 bases and J by 2 bases. CDR3 nucleotides: TGTGCCAGCAGGGAACTAGCGGGGGCCTACAATGAGCAGTTCTTC. This gives the protein CASRELAGAYNEQFF.

This clone was found a few times. V usage is TRBV28 and J usage is TRBJ2-7; D might be TRBD2 (6 bases). The germline gives CDR1 MDHEN, CDR2 SYDVKM. The V and J ends lost 2 bases and 5 bases respectively, with 13 bases between them. There are 14 residues in the CDR3. CDR3 DNA sequence: TGTGCCAGCAGTTTACTCGGGGGTGGGAACGAGCAGTACTTC. This encodes CASSLLGGGNEQYF.

The rearrangement uses TRBV5-4 and TRBJ2-1; 10 nucleotides match TRBD1. In germline, CDR1 is SGHNT, CDR2 YYREEE (reference sequence). The CDR3 is 17 residues long. Trimming cost V 2 bases and J 7 bases; bases outside gene matches: 12. This chain's CDR3 is CASSFSTGTGAWNEQFF. The CDR3 DNA follows: TGTGCCAGCAGCTTTTCCACCGGGACAGGGGCGTGGAATGAGCAGTTCTTC. Full variable domain (remainder filled in from reference TRBV5-4 and TRBJ2-1): ETGVTQSPTHLIKTRGQQVTLRCSSQSGHNTVSWYQQALGQGPQFIFQYYREEENGRGNFPPRFSGLQFPNYSSELNVNALELDDSALYLCASSFSTGTGAWNEQFFGPGTRLTVL.

The gene calls are TRBV13 and TRBJ2-1; a weak D match, TRBD1 (6 bases). This CDR3 has 12 amino acids. Germline assignment: CDR1 PRHDT and CDR2 FYEKMQ (reference sequence). The V and J ends lost 8 bases and 3 bases respectively, with 8 bases between them. The CDR3 here is CASSRGYNEQFF. Written as DNA, the CDR3 is TGTGCCAGCTCCAGGGGCTACAATGAGCAGTTCTTC.

The chain has TRBV5-1 and TRBJ2-5, with a tentative D call TRBD2 (6 bases). Trimming pared 1 base from V and 5 bases from J, leaving 12 bases between. The germline gives CDR1 SGHRS, CDR2 YFSETQ. CDR3 length equals 14 residues. DNA for the CDR3: TGCGCCAGCAGCTTGTTTACGGCGGGGGAGACCCAGTACTTC. It encodes CASSLFTAGETQYF.

The J gene is TRBJ2-3, the V gene TRBV7-3, with D unresolved. V lost 3 bases and J lost 2, with 6 bases in between. The V gene's germline CDR1 is SGHTA and CDR2 FQGTGA. The CDR3 contains 13 residues. CDR3 coding DNA: TGTGCCAGCAGCTTGTCCTACACAGATACGCAGTATTTT. It encodes CASSLSYTDTQYF.

This clone occurred a few times. The chain recombines TRBV7-9 with TRBJ2-5; the D is unclear. Trimming stripped 5 bases from V and 5 bases from J, with 9 bases between. Germline V gene lookup returns CDR1 SEHNR and CDR2 FQNEAQ (reference sequence). The CDR3 has 12 residues. CDR3 in DNA: TGTGCCAGCAGCCCGGTCGGGGAGACCCAGTACTTC. Protein sequence: CASSPVGETQYF.